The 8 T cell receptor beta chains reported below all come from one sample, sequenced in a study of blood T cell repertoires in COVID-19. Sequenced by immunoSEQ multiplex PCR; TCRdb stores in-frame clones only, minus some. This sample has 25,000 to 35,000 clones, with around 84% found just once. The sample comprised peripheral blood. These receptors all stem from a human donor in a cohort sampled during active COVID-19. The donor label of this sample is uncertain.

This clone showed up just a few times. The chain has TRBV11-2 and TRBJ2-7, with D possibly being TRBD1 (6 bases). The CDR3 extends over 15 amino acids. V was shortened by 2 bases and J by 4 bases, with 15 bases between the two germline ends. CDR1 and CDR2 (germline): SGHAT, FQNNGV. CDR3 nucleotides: TGTGCCAGCAGCTTATCCACAGGGAGTAATTACGAGCAGTACTTC. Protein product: CASSLSTGSNYEQYF.

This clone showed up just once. CDR3 coding DNA: TGCGCCAGCAGTCTCGTCAACGGGACAGGGAACGAGCAGTACTTC. This encodes CASSLVNGTGNEQYF. The chain links TRBV23-1 to TRBJ2-7, with 9 bases matching TRBD1. TRBV23-1 counts as an open reading frame of uncertain function. The CDR3 totals 15 residues. V was pared by 4 bases and J by 5 bases, with 9 bases of the junction left unmatched.

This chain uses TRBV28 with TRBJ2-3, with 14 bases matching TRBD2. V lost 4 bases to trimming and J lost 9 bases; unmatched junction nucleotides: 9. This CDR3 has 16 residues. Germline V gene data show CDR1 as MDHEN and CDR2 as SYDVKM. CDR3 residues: CASSSGSTSGRATQYF. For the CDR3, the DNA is TGTGCCAGCAGTTCCGGATCGACTAGCGGGAGGGCCACGCAGTATTTT.

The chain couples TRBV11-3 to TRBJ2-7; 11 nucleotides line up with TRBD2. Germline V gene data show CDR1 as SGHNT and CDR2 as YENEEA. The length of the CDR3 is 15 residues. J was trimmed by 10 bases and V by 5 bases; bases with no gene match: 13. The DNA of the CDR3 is TGTGCCAGCAGCCCCGGGACTAGCGGTTTACGGTATCAGTACTTC. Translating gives CASSPGTSGLRYQYF.

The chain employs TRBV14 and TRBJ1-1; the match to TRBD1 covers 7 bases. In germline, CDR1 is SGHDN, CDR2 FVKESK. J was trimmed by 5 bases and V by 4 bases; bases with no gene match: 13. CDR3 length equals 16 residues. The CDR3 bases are TGTGCCAGCAGCCTCCTAGGCCAGGGGGTTGGGACTGAAGCTTTCTTT. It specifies CASSLLGQGVGTEAFF.

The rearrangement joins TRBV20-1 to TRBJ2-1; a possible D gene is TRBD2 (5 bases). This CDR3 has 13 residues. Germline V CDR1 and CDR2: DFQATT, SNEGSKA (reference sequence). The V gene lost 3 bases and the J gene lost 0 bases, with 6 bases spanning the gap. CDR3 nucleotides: TGCAGTGCTAGTCGGGGCTCCTACAATGAGCAGTTCTTC. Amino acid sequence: CSASRGSYNEQFF.

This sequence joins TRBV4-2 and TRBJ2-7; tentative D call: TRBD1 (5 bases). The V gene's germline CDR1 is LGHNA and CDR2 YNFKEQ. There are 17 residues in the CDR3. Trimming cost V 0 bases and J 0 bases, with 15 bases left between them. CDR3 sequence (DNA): TGTGCCAGCAGCCAAGATGGGAAGGGGCCTCACTCCTACGAGCAGTACTTC. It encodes CASSQDGKGPHSYEQYF.

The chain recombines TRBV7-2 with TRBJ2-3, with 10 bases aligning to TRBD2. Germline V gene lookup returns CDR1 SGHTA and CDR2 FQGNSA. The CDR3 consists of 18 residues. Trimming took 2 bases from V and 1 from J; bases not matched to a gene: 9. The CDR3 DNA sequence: TGTGCCAGCAGCTTATTTCTAGCGGGAGCCCCGGGCACAGATACGCAGTATTTT. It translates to CASSLFLAGAPGTDTQYF.